Listed here is a single T cell receptor (beta chain). Its antigen is currently unknown. Germline V gives CDR1 SGDLS, CDR2 YYNGEE. Trimming pared 0 bases from V and 3 bases from J, leaving 10 bases between. The CDR3 spans 15 residues. These data come from a study of OX40 agonist ivuxolimab in advanced cancers. Using immunoSEQ multiplex PCR, the repertoire was profiled, and TCRdb retains in-frame clones only, with some absent. The sample gives several thousand clones, about 71% of which show up once; around 65% is in the top ten. Findings of the study overall: At 0.1 to 3.0 mg/kg and by week 6, clonal expansion occurred in CD4+ and CD8+ blood T cells.

The sequenced sample was CD4+ or CD8+ T cells sorted from blood, obtained in a trial of the OX40 agonist ivuxolimab. The chain is built from TRBV9 and TRBJ2-1; D perhaps matches TRBD1 (6 bases). This TCR was sampled from an adult with an advanced solid tumor such as melanoma, head and neck, liver or kidney cancer. CDR3 region: CASSVEGEYYNEQFF. CDR3 DNA: TGTGCCAGCAGCGTAGAGGGGGAATACTACAATGAGCAGTTCTTC.